This record covers a single T cell receptor (beta chain). Its antigen is still unknown. This sample is drawn from a study of T cell responses to AZD1222 COVID-19 vaccine. General study results and limits: The peak T cell response came first, and repertoires were sampled only after it.

This table comes from immunoSEQ multiplex PCR, and its TCRdb copy is limited to in-frame clones, with some not included. Of over 100,000 clones listed, 80% to 90% are singletons. CDR3 length: 12 amino acids. CDR1 SQVTM and CDR2 ANQGSEA come from the germline V gene. Deletions cut 7 bases from V and 2 bases from J, with 12 bases between. This material consisted of peripheral blood, taken on day 0 of AZD1222 vaccination. The clonotype originates from an adult in good health. The J gene is TRBJ2-7, the V gene TRBV29-1, with D tentatively TRBD1 (6 bases). The DNA for the CDR3 is TGCAGCGCAGGGGCTGGCCCCTACGAGCAGTACTTC. Translation gives CSAGAGPYEQYF.